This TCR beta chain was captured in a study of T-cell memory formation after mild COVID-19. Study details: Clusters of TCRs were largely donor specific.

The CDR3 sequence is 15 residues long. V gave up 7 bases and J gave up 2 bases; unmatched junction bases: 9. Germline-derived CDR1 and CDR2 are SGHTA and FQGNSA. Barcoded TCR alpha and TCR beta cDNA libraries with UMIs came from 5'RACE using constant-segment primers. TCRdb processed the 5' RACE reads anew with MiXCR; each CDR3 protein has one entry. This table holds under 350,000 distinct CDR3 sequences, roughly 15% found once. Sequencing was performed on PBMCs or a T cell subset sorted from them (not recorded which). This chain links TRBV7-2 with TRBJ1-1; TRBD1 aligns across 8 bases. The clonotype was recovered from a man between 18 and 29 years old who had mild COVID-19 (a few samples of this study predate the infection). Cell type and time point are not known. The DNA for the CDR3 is TGTGCCAGCAACCCTCACAGGGGGGGAAACACTGAAGCTTTCTTT. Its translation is CASNPHRGGNTEAFF.